This T cell receptor beta chain originates from a study of cytomegalovirus exposure and HLA in healthy donors. This CDR3 is 14 amino acids long. Germline trimming cut 7 bases from V and 4 bases from J; bases unmatched to any gene: 9. Germline-derived CDR1 and CDR2 are SGHTA and FQGNSA. Turning to this clone: Antigen unknown.

At sampling all donors were nominally healthy, likely with unrecorded immune exposures. Overall study results and limits: With high specificity and sensitivity, the classifier reportedly diagnosed cytomegalovirus status. Later work found that TCR association rates differed between HLA loci; DRB1 had the most and HLA-C the fewest.

60 Vbeta and 13 Jbeta primers were used in PCR. Some clones are missing from TCRdb's copy, which holds only in-frame ones; the method was immunoSEQ multiplex PCR. The sample includes about 120,000 clones, about 83% seen only once; the top ten take less than 3.5%. The TCR was taken from a female donor in good health and CMV-seronegative. This chain joins TRBV7-2 and TRBJ1-2, with TRBD1 matching over 7 bases. Source material: PBMCs. The CDR3 DNA reads TGTGCCAGCACCTCGGACAGGAACATCTATGGCTACACCTTC. Its protein product is CASTSDRNIYGYTF.